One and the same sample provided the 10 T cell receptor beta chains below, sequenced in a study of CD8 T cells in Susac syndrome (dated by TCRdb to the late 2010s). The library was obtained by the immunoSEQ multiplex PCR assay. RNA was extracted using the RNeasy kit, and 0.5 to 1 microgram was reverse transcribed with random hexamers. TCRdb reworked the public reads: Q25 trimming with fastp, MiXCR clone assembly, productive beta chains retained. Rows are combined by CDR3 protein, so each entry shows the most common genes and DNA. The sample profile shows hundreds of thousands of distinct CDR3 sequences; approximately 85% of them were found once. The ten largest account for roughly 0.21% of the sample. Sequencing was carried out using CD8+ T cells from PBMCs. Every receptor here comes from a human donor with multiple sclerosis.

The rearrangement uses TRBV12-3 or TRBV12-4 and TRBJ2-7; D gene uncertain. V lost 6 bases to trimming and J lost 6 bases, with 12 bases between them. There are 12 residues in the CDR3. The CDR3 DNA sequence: TGTGCCAGCAGATCAGAGGAGATCGAGCAGTACTTC. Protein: CASRSEEIEQYF.

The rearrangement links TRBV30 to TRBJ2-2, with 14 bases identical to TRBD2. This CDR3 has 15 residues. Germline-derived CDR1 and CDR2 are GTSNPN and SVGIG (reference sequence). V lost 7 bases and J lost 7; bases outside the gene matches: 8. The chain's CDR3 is CALMTSGRAYGELFF. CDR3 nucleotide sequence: TGTGCCTTGATGACTAGCGGGAGGGCCTACGGGGAGCTGTTTTTT. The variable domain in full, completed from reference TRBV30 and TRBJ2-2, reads SQTIHQWPATLVQPVGSPLSLECTVEGTSNPNLYWYRQAAGRGLQLLFYSVGIGQISSEVPQNLSASRPQDRQFILSSKKLLLSDSGFYLCALMTSGRAYGELFFGEGSRLTVL.

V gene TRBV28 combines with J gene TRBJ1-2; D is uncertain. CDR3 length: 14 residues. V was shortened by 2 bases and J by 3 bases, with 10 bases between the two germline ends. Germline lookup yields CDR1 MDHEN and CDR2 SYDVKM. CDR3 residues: CASSLGIDYYGYTF. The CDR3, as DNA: TGTGCCAGCAGTTTAGGAATCGACTACTATGGCTACACCTTC.

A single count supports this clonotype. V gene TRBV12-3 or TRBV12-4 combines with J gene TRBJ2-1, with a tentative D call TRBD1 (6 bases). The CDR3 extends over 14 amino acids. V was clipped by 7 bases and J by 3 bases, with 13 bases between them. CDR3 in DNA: TGTGCCAGCACCTGGGGGCGGAACTACAATGAGCAGTTCTTC. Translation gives CASTWGRNYNEQFF.

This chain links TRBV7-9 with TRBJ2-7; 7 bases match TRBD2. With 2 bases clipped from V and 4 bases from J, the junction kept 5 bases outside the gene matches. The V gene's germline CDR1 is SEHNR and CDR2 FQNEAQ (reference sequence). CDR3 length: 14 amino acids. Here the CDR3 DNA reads TGTGCCAGCAGCTTACGGGGGGACCTATACGAGCAGTACTTC. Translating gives CASSLRGDLYEQYF.

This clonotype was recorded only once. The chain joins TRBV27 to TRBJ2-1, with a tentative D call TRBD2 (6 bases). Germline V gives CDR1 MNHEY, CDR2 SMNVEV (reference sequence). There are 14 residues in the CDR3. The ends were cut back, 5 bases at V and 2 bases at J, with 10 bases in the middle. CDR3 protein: CASSVGGTYNEQFF. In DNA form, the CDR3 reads TGTGCCAGCAGTGTCGGGGGAACCTACAATGAGCAGTTCTTC.

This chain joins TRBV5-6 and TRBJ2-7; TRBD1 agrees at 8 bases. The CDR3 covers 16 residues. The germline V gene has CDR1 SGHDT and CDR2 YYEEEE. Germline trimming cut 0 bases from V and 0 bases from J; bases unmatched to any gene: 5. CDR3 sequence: CASSLATGGSSYEQYF. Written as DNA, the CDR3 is TGTGCCAGCAGCTTGGCAACAGGGGGGAGCTCCTACGAGCAGTACTTC.

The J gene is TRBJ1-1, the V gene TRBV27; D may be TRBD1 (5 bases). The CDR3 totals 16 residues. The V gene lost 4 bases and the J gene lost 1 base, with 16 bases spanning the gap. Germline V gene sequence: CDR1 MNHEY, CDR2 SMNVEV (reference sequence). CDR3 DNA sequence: TGTGCCAGCAGTTATGTTATCGGGACGGGGAACACTGAAGCTTTCTTT. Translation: CASSYVIGTGNTEAFF.

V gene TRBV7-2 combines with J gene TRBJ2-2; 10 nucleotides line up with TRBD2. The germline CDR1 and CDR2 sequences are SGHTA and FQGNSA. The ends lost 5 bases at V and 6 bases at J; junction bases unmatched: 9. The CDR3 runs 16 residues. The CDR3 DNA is TGTGCCAGCAGCCCACGGAGCGGGAGGGCCGCCGGGGAGCTGTTTTTT. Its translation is CASSPRSGRAAGELFF. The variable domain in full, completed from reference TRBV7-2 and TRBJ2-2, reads GAGVSQSPSNKVTEKGKDVELRCDPISGHTALYWYRQSLGQGLEFLIYFQGNSAPDKSGLPSDRFSAERTGGSVSTLTIQRTQQEDSAVYLCASSPRSGRAAGELFFGEGSRLTVL.

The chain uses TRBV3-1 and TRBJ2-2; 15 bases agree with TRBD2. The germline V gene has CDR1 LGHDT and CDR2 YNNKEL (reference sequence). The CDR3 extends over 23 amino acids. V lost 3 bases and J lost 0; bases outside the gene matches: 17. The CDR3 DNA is TGTGCCAGCAGCCATCGGTCTCTAGGGACTAGCGGGAGGAAGGGCCCGAACACCGGGGAGCTGTTTTTT. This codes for CASSHRSLGTSGRKGPNTGELFF.